This T cell receptor beta chain was identified during a study of T cells in Graves' hyperthyroidism and ophthalmopathy. CDR3 length equals 14 residues. Trimming shortened V by 6 bases and J by 1 base, and 12 bases separated the two germline ends. Germline V gene lookup returns CDR1 MNHNS and CDR2 SASEGT. The TCR beta CDR3 regions underwent amplification using RNA transcripts as the source. A first-round RT-PCR of the TCR CDR3 used the HTBI primer set. One entry per CDR3 protein, called by TCRdb with MiXCR from the multiplex PCR reads. Of about 200,000 distinct CDR3 sequences in the sample, 17% are singletons; the top ten hold roughly 55%. At least ten counts were recorded for this clonotype.

This sequence originates from a woman aged 50 to 65 with Graves' hyperthyroidism. Sequencing was done on a sample of blood. This chain links TRBV6-1 with TRBJ1-1; TRBD1 might be the D (5 bases). The CDR3 bases are TGTGCCAGCAGATCGGGACGATCGAACACTGAAGCTTTCTTT. Protein sequence: CASRSGRSNTEAFF.